The rows below give T cell receptor beta chains drawn from one sample of a study of T cell therapy after organ transplantation. Data came from immunoSEQ multiplex PCR; TCRdb stores just in-frame clones and leaves some out. The table has around 5,000 clones, 68% seen once. These receptors' targets are unknown. Sequenced material: CD8+ T cells from blood, taken after autologous CMV-specific T cell therapy. The source of these receptors is a human patient who had received a solid organ transplant and had CMV disease. Part of the T cell pool may stem from the graft donor. CDR3s leave out the opening cysteine and the closing phenylalanine or tryptophan. Fields, in order: V gene, CDR3 protein.

TRBV5-6 | ASSLAGYHTEAF
TRBV27 | ASSSGQFTEAF
TRBV6-1 | ASSPGYTEAF
TRBV29-1 | SVHRSSYNEQF
TRBV6-6 | ASSYSGGPGNTIY
TRBV14 | ASSPAGTGHSPLH
TRBV7-3 | ASSPGLAEGNEQF
TRBV6-5 | ASSLIREIGTEAF
TRBV4-2 | ASSLPGVHTEAF
TRBV11-2 | ASSLQAGVETQY
TRBV6-5 | ASSSKTGVPGELF
TRBV7-6 | ASSPLTAEASYGYT
TRBV4-2 | ASSQGELSGTYEQY
TRBV5-1 | ASSSGEGDGQPQH
TRBV30 | AWTTSTEAF
TRBV19 | ASSMQALAEDHEQY
TRBV6-5 | ASSYLPDGELF
TRBV5-1 | ASSLGVRIEQF
TRBV7-9 | ASSFRTGGSYEQY
TRBV27 | ASSPLAGAYNEQF
TRBV7-2 | ASSREAGNNQPQH
TRBV21-1 | ASRLGGAANTEAF
TRBV7-8 | ASSFISGANVLT